This T cell receptor beta chain is drawn from a study of blood T cell repertoires in COVID-19. Assay: immunoSEQ multiplex PCR; the TCRdb copy retains only in-frame clones and omits some. The table includes 260,000 or so clones, around 82% detected once. Trimming took off 6 bases at V and 0 bases at J, with 12 bases between the two ends. The CDR3 sequence is 15 residues long. Germline V CDR1 and CDR2: MNHEY, SVGAGI. The receptor comes from a human donor in a cohort sampled during active COVID-19. The rearrangement uses TRBV6-5 and TRBJ2-1, with a possible D match to TRBD2 (5 bases). The source material was peripheral blood. The CDR3 spells CASSLSGVSYNEQFF. As DNA, the CDR3 is TGTGCCAGCAGCCTCAGCGGAGTCTCCTACAATGAGCAGTTCTTC.